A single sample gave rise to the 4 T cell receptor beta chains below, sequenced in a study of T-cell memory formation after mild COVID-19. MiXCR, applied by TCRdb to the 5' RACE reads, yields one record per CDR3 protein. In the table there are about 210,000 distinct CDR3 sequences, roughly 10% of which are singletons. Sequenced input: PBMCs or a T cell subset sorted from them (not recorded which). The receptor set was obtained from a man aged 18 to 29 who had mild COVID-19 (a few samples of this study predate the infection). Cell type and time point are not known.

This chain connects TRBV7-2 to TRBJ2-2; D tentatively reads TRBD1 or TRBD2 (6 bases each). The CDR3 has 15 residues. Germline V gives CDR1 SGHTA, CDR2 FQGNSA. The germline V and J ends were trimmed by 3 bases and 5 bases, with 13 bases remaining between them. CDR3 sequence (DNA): TGTGCCAGCAGCTTCCGGGGGCGGGTAACCGGGGAGCTGTTTTTT. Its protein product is CASSFRGRVTGELFF.

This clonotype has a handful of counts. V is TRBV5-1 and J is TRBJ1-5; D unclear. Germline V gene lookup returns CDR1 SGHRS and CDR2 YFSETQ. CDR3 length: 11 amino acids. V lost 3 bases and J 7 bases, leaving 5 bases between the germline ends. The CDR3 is CASSSPQPQHF. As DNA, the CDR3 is TGCGCCAGCAGCTCCCCGCAGCCCCAGCATTTT.

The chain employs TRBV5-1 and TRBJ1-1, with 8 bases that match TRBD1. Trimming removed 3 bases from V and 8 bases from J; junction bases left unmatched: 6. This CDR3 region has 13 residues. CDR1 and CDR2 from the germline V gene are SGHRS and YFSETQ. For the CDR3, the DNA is TGCGCCAGCAGCTCAACAGGGGGAGAGGAAGCTTTCTTT. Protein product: CASSSTGGEEAFF.

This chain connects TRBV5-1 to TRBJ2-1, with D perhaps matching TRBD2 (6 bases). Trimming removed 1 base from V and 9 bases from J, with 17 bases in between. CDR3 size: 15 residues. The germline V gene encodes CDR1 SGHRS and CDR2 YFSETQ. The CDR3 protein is CASSLTTSTKGEQFF. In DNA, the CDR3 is TGCGCCAGCAGCTTGACGACTAGTACTAAGGGTGAGCAGTTCTTC.